The following is a T cell receptor beta chain sequence with its context. What it binds is unknown. Sequence data for DNA of cultured CD4+ T cells were generated by the Oncomine TCR Beta short-read assay. TCRdb reanalysed the PCR reads using MiXCR and keeps one entry per CDR3 protein. The sample includes fewer than 20,000 distinct CDR3 sequences, 44% seen only once; the top ten take about 17%. CDR1 and CDR2 from the germline V gene are KGHDR and SFDVKD. This CDR3 is built from 17 residues. Deletions cut 2 bases from V and 8 bases from J, with 22 bases between. Time point noted: late sampling 161 to 241 days after vaccination in a few convalescent patients. As to treatment: approximately nine-day PBMC culture with coronavirus spike peptide pools or control peptides (ViraFEST assay). T cells were expanded with peptide pools, and expanded clonotypes were identified by TCR sequencing. The data are from a study of vaccination and CD4 T cells after COVID-19. Study context: Four females and six males made up the convalescents, two of whom were Hispanic. Overlapping spike peptides served as the stimulus for the cells. These peptides came from SARS-CoV-2 and from the common cold coronaviruses HCoV-NL63, HCoV-OC43 and HCoV-229E.

The study's findings and limits: Clonotypes reactive to SARS-CoV-2 had a median that went up from roughly 21 to 40, but not significantly.

The clonotype comes from a human donor who had recovered from COVID-19. V usage is TRBV24-1 and J usage is TRBJ2-3, with a weak D call TRBD2 (6 bases). The starting material was CD4+ T cells from blood, cultured in vitro, obtained about 7 months after SARS-CoV-2 vaccination. Written as DNA, the CDR3 is TGTGCCACCAGTGATTCCGAAGACGGAGGTTTTAGCGGTACGCAGTATTTT. Its protein is CATSDSEDGGFSGTQYF.